The 32 T cell receptor beta chains below were found in one sample sequenced in a study of T cells in Graves' hyperthyroidism and ophthalmopathy. Regions amplified from RNA transcripts were the TCR beta CDR3 regions. A set of HTBI primers served as the primers for a first-round RT-PCR of the TCR CDR3. TCRdb reprocessed the multiplex PCR reads with MiXCR, giving one entry per CDR3 protein. The sample records about 420,000 distinct CDR3 sequences, approximately 15% being singletons. The sample taken for sequencing was blood. These receptors were taken from a woman aged 18-29 years with Graves' hyperthyroidism.

V is TRBV4-1 and J is TRBJ2-7; D may match TRBD1 or TRBD2 (6 bases each). V lost 3 bases and J 6 bases, leaving 12 bases between the germline ends. The CDR3 is 13 amino acids. In germline, CDR1 is MGHRA, CDR2 YSYEKL. CDR3 bases: TGCGCCAGCAGCCATATAGGGGGGTTCGAGCAGTACTTC. Its translation: CASSHIGGFEQYF.

This clonotype was counted at least ten times. This sequence joins TRBV5-6 and TRBJ1-1, with D hard to call. CDR3 length equals 13 residues. The germline CDR1 and CDR2 sequences are SGHDT and YYEEEE. V lost 1 base to trimming and J lost 3 bases, with 7 bases between them. CDR3 protein: CASSLYLHTEAFF. CDR3 DNA: TGTGCCAGCAGCTTGTATTTGCACACTGAAGCTTTCTTT.

The table lists this clonotype with a few counts. This chain connects TRBV2 to TRBJ2-3; TRBD2 matches at 7 bases. The junction had 14 bases not matched to a gene; V was cut back by 5 bases and J by 0 bases. This CDR3 has 18 residues. Germline CDR1 reads SNHLY; CDR2 reads FYNNEI. CDR3 in amino acids: CASSYGPAGMTSTDTQYF. The CDR3, as DNA: TGTGCCAGCAGTTATGGGCCAGCGGGAATGACTAGCACAGATACGCAGTATTTT.

The chain uses TRBV6-2 or TRBV6-3 and TRBJ1-5, with a weak D call TRBD1 (5 bases). Germline loops: CDR1 MNHEY, CDR2 SVGEGT. The V end was cut by 7 bases, the J end by 7 bases, with 14 bases between. This CDR3 region has 13 residues. CDR3 DNA sequence: TGTGCCAGCACCGGACATGGGGGGCAGCCCCAGCATTTT. It is translated as CASTGHGGQPQHF.

This clonotype was detected ten times or more. The rearrangement links TRBV28 to TRBJ1-3; possibly TRBD1 for D (5 bases). CDR1 and CDR2 (germline): MDHEN, SYDVKM. Trimming removed 3 bases from V and 3 bases from J, with 15 bases in between. The CDR3 extends over 16 amino acids. In DNA form, the CDR3 reads TGTGCCAGCAGTTTGAGCAGGGTGATACTTGGAAACACCATATATTTT. This codes for CASSLSRVILGNTIYF.

To note about this clonotype: Relative to the germline gene, one junction end is altered; a read error may explain this. The chain couples TRBV27 to TRBJ2-7; a weak D match, TRBD2 (5 bases). The CDR3 length is 13 residues. The germline V gene encodes CDR1 MNHEY and CDR2 SMNVEV (reference sequence). CDR3 in amino acids: CASSFRESYKQYF. The CDR3 bases are TGTGCCAGCAGTTTCCGGGAATCCTACAAGCAGTACTTC.

The sample holds a few counts of this clonotype. The chain recombines TRBV29-1 with TRBJ1-2, with D perhaps matching TRBD1 (5 bases). The V end was cut by 4 bases, the J end by 7 bases, with 13 bases between. CDR3 length: 12 residues. CDR1 SQVTM and CDR2 ANQGSEA come from the germline V gene. The CDR3 loop is CSVVGDSAGYTF. Written as DNA, the CDR3 is TGCAGCGTTGTGGGGGACTCGGCTGGCTACACCTTC.

This clonotype has ten or more counts. The rearrangement uses TRBV30 and TRBJ1-1; D may be TRBD1 (6 bases). The germline V gene encodes CDR1 GTSNPN and CDR2 SVGIG (reference sequence). This CDR3 spans 12 amino acids. The germline V and J ends were trimmed by 0 bases and 10 bases, with 12 bases remaining between them. CDR3 in DNA: TGTGCCTGGAGTGTATTGGGGGCCAGAGCTTTCTTT. The encoded protein is CAWSVLGARAFF.

The gene calls are TRBV20-1 and TRBJ1-5; D not certain. CDR3 length: 14 amino acids. Germline CDR1 and CDR2: DFQATT and SNEGSKA (reference sequence). V lost 0 bases, J lost 0 bases, and 6 bases lay in between. DNA for the CDR3: TGCAGTGCTAGAGATACAGCTAGCAATCAGCCCCAGCATTTT. Protein: CSARDTASNQPQHF.

This clonotype was observed many times. The rearrangement links TRBV3-1 to TRBJ2-5, with D unresolved. Trimming shortened V by 0 bases and J by 1 base, and 9 bases separated the two germline ends. The CDR3 length is 15 residues. In germline, CDR1 is LGHDT, CDR2 YNNKEL (reference sequence). CDR3 bases: TGTGCCAGCAGCCAAGATCCGGCGTTCCAAGAGACCCAGTACTTC. Residues: CASSQDPAFQETQYF.

This clonotype was seen at least ten times. This rearrangement joins TRBV9 to TRBJ2-7, with a possible D match to TRBD1 (6 bases). V lost 1 base and J 3 bases, leaving 17 bases between the germline ends. From germline, CDR1 is SGDLS and CDR2 YYNGEE. The CDR3 has 16 residues. CDR3 DNA sequence: TGTGCCAGCAGCGTAACAGACAGGCCCAAGGGCTACGAGCAGTACTTC. It is translated as CASSVTDRPKGYEQYF.

This clonotype was found a few times. V usage is TRBV19 and J usage is TRBJ2-7; tentatively, D is TRBD2 (5 bases). V gave up 5 bases and J gave up 3 bases, with 14 bases separating them. The CDR3 covers 14 residues. The germline V gene encodes CDR1 LNHDA and CDR2 SQIVND (reference sequence). The CDR3 protein is CASSASMRVYEQYF. The CDR3 DNA reads as TGTGCCAGTAGTGCCAGCATGCGGGTCTACGAGCAGTACTTC.

This chain links TRBV24-1 with TRBJ2-2; TRBD1 matches at 7 bases. Germline V gene data show CDR1 as KGHDR and CDR2 as SFDVKD. The CDR3 is 13 amino acids. With 12 bases clipped from V and 2 bases from J, the junction kept 5 bases outside the gene matches. The CDR3 here is CAARDSNTGELFF. CDR3 bases: TGTGCCGCCCGGGACAGTAACACCGGGGAGCTGTTTTTT.

The table lists this clonotype with many counts. The DNA for the CDR3 is TGTGCCAGCAGCTTAGAATCCGGGAATGGCTACACCTTC. Encoded protein: CASSLESGNGYTF. This chain links TRBV7-2 with TRBJ1-2; D gene ambiguous. This CDR3 comprises 13 residues. Germline lookup yields CDR1 SGHTA and CDR2 FQGNSA. V gave up 1 base and J gave up 6 bases, with 9 bases separating them.

The rearrangement links TRBV4-1 to TRBJ1-1; the D gene is possibly TRBD1 (5 bases). The CDR3 has 15 residues. V lost 2 bases and J lost 6, with 16 bases in between. Germline V gives CDR1 MGHRA, CDR2 YSYEKL. The CDR3 bases are TGCGCCAGCAGCCAATTCCAGGGCCGTCGGGCTGAAGCTTTCTTT. Protein: CASSQFQGRRAEAFF.

This clonotype has a count of ten or more. This chain connects TRBV2 to TRBJ1-4, with D possibly TRBD1 on 6 matching bases. CDR3 length equals 14 residues. CDR1 and CDR2 from the germline V gene are SNHLY and FYNNEI. Trimming left V 2 bases short and J 5 bases short, with 9 bases between. The DNA for the CDR3 is TGTGCCAGCAGTGAATGGCAGGGGAATGAAAAACTGTTTTTT. It encodes CASSEWQGNEKLFF.

This clonotype came up many times. V is TRBV5-6 and J is TRBJ2-5, with 9 positions matching TRBD2. Germline values: CDR1 SGHDT, CDR2 YYEEEE. J gave up 2 bases and V 4 bases, and 9 bases lay outside the gene matches. This CDR3 is built from 16 residues. This chain's CDR3 is CASSPVGGRVQETQYF. CDR3 bases: TGTGCCAGCAGCCCCGTCGGCGGGAGGGTTCAAGAGACCCAGTACTTC. The variable domain in full, completed from reference TRBV5-6 and TRBJ2-5, reads DAGVTQSPTHLIKTRGQQVTLRCSPKSGHDTVSWYQQALGQGPQFIFQYYEEEERQRGNFPDRFSGHQFPNYSSELNVNALLLGDSALYLCASSPVGGRVQETQYFGPGTRLLVL.

This clonotype was observed at least ten times. This chain connects TRBV10-3 to TRBJ1-5, with D possibly matching TRBD1 (6 bases). Germline V gene data show CDR1 as ENHRY and CDR2 as SYGVKD. Trimming stripped 3 bases from V and 0 bases from J, with 12 bases between. The CDR3 spans 16 residues. The CDR3 DNA follows: TGTGCCATCAGTGATCGAGGGGGGGATAGCAATCAGCCCCAGCATTTT. Amino acids: CAISDRGGDSNQPQHF.

The gene calls are TRBV30 and TRBJ1-4; D remains unclear. Trimming removed 2 bases from V and 6 bases from J, with 13 bases in between. From germline, CDR1 is GTSNPN and CDR2 SVGIG (reference sequence). The CDR3 consists of 14 residues. CDR3 residues: CAWSNDIRDEKLFF. In DNA form, the CDR3 reads TGTGCCTGGAGTAATGACATAAGGGATGAAAAACTGTTTTTT.

This clonotype was seen at least ten times. DNA for the CDR3: TGCGCCAGCAGTGAGAGACTAGCCAAGTACGAGCAGTACTTC. Its translation: CASSERLAKYEQYF. The chain links TRBV10-1 to TRBJ2-7; 7 positions match TRBD2. The germline gives CDR1 WNHNN, CDR2 SYGVQD (reference sequence). The ends lost 2 bases at V and 4 bases at J; junction bases unmatched: 5. This CDR3 contains 14 residues.

The table lists this clonotype with many counts. This chain connects TRBV5-1 to TRBJ2-1; D might be TRBD2 (5 bases). The length of the CDR3 is 14 residues. CDR1 and CDR2 (germline): SGHRS, YFSETQ. Trimming left V 4 bases short and J 7 bases short, with 15 bases between. CDR3 region: CASSPEALRNEQFF. In DNA, the CDR3 is TGCGCCAGCAGCCCGGAGGCCCTAAGGAATGAGCAGTTCTTC.

This clonotype has just a few counts. This chain uses TRBV20-1 with TRBJ1-6, with 8 bases lining up with TRBD1. After removal of 3 bases from V and 7 bases from J, the junction contained 2 bases not matched to a gene. The V gene's germline CDR1 is DFQATT and CDR2 SNEGSKA (reference sequence). There are 13 residues in the CDR3. For the CDR3, the DNA is TGCAGTGCTAGGCAGGGGGCCAATTCACCCCTCCACTTT. Protein sequence: CSARQGANSPLHF.

This clonotype was recorded a few times. V and J are TRBV2 and TRBJ2-3; no definite D call. Germline CDR1 is SNHLY and CDR2 is FYNNEI. With 5 bases removed from V and 1 base from J, the gap between germline ends came to 13 bases. CDR3 size: 15 residues. The CDR3 is CASSYRRRGTDTQYF. CDR3 coding DNA: TGTGCCAGCAGTTACCGACGTAGGGGCACAGATACGCAGTATTTT.

This clonotype came up many times. V gene TRBV27 combines with J gene TRBJ2-1; 9 bases are a match to TRBD2. The CDR3 has 20 amino acids. After removal of 0 bases from V and 4 bases from J, the junction contained 16 bases not matched to a gene. Germline CDR1 reads MNHEY; CDR2 reads SMNVEV (reference sequence). CDR3 sequence: CASSLSPRGLRTSEYNEQFF. Written as DNA, the CDR3 is TGTGCCAGCAGTTTATCGCCCCGTGGGTTAAGGACTAGCGAGTACAATGAGCAGTTCTTC.

V usage is TRBV18 and J usage is TRBJ2-7; the match to TRBD1 covers 9 bases. Germline V gives CDR1 KGHSH, CDR2 LQKENI. CDR3 size: 16 residues. The V segment lost 3 bases and the J segment 5 bases; nucleotides outside the gene matches: 11. The CDR3 here is CASSPGQGPSLDEQYF. The DNA for the CDR3 is TGTGCCAGCTCACCGGGACAGGGCCCTTCTTTGGACGAGCAGTACTTC.

This clonotype was seen at least ten times. The CDR3 here is CAAQGARGNTIYF. CDR3 nucleotide sequence: TGTGCCGCACAGGGGGCGCGGGGAAACACCATATATTTT. The chain employs TRBV28 and TRBJ1-3; 9 bases match TRBD1. CDR1 and CDR2 from the germline V gene are MDHEN and SYDVKM. The CDR3 runs 13 residues. The ends lost 11 bases at V and 4 bases at J; junction bases unmatched: 6.

This clonotype was detected many times. The chain uses TRBV3-1 and TRBJ1-5; 8 bases are a match to TRBD1. This CDR3 has 14 amino acids. Germline V gene sequence: CDR1 LGHDT, CDR2 YNNKEL (reference sequence). The ends lost 5 bases at V and 2 bases at J; junction bases unmatched: 2. CDR3 sequence (DNA): TGTGCCAGCAGCTCAGGGGGCGGCAATCAGCCCCAGCATTTT. Amino acids: CASSSGGGNQPQHF.

This clonotype was counted at least ten times. The chain has TRBV5-1 and TRBJ2-2; D not certain. Per the germline V gene, CDR1 is SGHRS and CDR2 is YFSETQ. V lost 0 bases, J lost 0 bases, and 6 bases lay in between. There are 15 residues in the CDR3. The CDR3 coding sequence is TGCGCCAGCAGCTTGGAACTATCGAACACCGGGGAGCTGTTTTTT. Encoded protein: CASSLELSNTGELFF.

A few counts support this clonotype. The chain recombines TRBV5-1 with TRBJ2-7, with 13 bases fitting TRBD2. There are 17 residues in the CDR3. V lost 4 bases and J lost 0; bases outside the gene matches: 7. Per the germline V gene, CDR1 is SGHRS and CDR2 is YFSETQ. CDR3 DNA sequence: TGCGCCAGCAGCCCGCCGGGACTAGCGGGGTCCTCCTACGAGCAGTACTTC. Encoded protein: CASSPPGLAGSSYEQYF.

The J gene is TRBJ2-1, the V gene TRBV28; D gene ambiguous. Germline V lookup: CDR1 MDHEN, CDR2 SYDVKM. The ends were cut back, 6 bases at V and 10 bases at J, with 10 bases in the middle. The CDR3 totals 11 residues. The CDR3 spells CASSLVEEQFF. The CDR3 coding sequence is TGTGCCAGCAGCTTAGTAGAAGAGCAGTTCTTC.

This clonotype was counted a few times. The chain couples TRBV27 to TRBJ2-7; no clear D gene. The CDR3 consists of 16 residues. V shed 4 bases and J shed 1 base, with 17 bases lying between them. Germline assignment: CDR1 MNHEY and CDR2 SMNVEV (reference sequence). CDR3 DNA sequence: TGTGCCAGCAGTTCAATCCCCCCCCAGGATTCCTACGAGCAGTACTTC. This codes for CASSSIPPQDSYEQYF.

The chain is built from TRBV29-1 and TRBJ1-2; tentative D call: TRBD1 (5 bases). Germline CDR1 is SQVTM and CDR2 is ANQGSEA. The CDR3 length is 11 residues. Trimming removed 6 bases at V and 9 bases at J, with 14 bases between. CDR3 DNA sequence: TGCAGCGTAGCCCGAGGGGAGAGCTACACCTTC. Its protein product is CSVARGESYTF.